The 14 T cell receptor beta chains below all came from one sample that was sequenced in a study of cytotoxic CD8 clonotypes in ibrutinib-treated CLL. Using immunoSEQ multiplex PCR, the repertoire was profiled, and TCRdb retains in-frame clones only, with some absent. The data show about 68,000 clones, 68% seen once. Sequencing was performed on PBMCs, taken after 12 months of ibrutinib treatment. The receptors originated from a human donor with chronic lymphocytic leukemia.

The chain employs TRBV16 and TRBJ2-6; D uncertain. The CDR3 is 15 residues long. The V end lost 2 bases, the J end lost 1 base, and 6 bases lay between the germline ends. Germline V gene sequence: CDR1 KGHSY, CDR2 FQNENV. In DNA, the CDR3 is TGTGCCAGCAGCCAAACAAGGTCTGGGGCCAACGTCCTGACTTTC. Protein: CASSQTRSGANVLTF. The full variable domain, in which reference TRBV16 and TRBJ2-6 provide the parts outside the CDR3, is GEEVAQTPKHLVRGEGQKAKLYCAPIKGHSYVFWYQQVLKNEFKFLISFQNENVFDETGMPKERFSAKCLPNSPCSLEIQATKLEDSAVYFCASSQTRSGANVLTFGAGSRLTVL.

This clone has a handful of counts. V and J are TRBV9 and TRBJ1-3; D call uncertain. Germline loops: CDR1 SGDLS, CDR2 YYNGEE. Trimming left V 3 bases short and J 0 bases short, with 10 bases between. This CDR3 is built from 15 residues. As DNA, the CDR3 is TGTGCCAGCAGCGCTGAACACAGCTCTGGAAACACCATATATTTT. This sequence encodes CASSAEHSSGNTIYF.

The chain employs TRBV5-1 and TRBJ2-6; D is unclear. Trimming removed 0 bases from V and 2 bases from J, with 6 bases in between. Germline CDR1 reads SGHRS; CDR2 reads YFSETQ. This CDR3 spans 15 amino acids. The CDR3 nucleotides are TGCGCCAGCAGCTTGGAGGGTACTGGGGCCAACGTCCTGACTTTC. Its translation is CASSLEGTGANVLTF.

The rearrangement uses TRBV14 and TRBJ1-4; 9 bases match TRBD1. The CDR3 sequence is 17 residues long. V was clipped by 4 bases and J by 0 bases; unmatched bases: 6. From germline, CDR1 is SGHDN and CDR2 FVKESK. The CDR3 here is CASSPGQGPATNEKLFF. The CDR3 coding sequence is TGTGCCAGCAGCCCTGGACAGGGGCCAGCAACTAATGAAAAACTGTTTTTT.

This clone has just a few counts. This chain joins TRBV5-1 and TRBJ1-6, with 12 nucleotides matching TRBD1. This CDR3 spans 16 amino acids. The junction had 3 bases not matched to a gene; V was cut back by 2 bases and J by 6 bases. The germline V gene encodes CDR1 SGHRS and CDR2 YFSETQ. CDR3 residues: CASSFGTGGINSPLHF. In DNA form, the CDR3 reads TGCGCCAGCAGCTTTGGGACAGGGGGCATTAATTCACCCCTCCACTTT.

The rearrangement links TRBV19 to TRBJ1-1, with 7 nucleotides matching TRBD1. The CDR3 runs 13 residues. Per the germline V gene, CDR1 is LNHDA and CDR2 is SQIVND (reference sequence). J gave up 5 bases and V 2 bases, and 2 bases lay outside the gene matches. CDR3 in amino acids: CASSIRTGTEAFF. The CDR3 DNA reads TGTGCCAGTAGTATACGGACAGGAACTGAAGCTTTCTTT.

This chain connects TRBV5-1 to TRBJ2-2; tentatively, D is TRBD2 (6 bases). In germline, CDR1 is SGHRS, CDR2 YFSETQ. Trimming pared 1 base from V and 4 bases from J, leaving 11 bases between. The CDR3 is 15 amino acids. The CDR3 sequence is CASSLLGLSTGELFF. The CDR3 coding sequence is TGCGCCAGCAGCTTGTTGGGACTGAGCACCGGGGAGCTGTTTTTT.

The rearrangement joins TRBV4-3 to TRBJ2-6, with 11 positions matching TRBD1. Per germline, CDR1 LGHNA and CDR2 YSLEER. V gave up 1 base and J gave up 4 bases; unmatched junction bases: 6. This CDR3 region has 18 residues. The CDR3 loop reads CASSQVVGQGAGANVLTF. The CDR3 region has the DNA TGCGCCAGCAGCCAAGTAGTCGGACAGGGGGCCGGGGCCAACGTCCTGACTTTC.

The CDR3 loop is CASSPPVRQKKETQYF. The CDR3 DNA sequence: TGTGCCAGCTCACCACCCGTTAGACAGAAAAAAGAGACCCAGTACTTC. The rearrangement joins TRBV18 to TRBJ2-5; D possibly corresponds to TRBD1 (5 bases). The CDR3 is made up of 16 amino acids. From germline, CDR1 is KGHSH and CDR2 LQKENI. V dropped 0 bases and J dropped 3 bases, with 14 bases sitting between them.

In DNA, the CDR3 is TGTGCCAGCAGTCCCGCTGGGACAGGGGACCACGAGCAGTACTTC. Translated, it gives CASSPAGTGDHEQYF. The V gene is TRBV28, the J gene TRBJ2-7; 10 bases fit TRBD1. The CDR3 runs 15 residues. The V gene end was trimmed by 5 bases and the J gene end by 5 bases; junction bases not matched to a gene: 9. Germline V CDR1 and CDR2: MDHEN, SYDVKM.

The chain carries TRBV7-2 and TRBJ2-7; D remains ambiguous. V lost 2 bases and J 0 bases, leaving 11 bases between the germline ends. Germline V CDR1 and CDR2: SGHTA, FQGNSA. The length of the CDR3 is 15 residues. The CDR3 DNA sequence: TGTGCCAGCAGCTTAAACCCGACACCCTCCTACGAGCAGTACTTC. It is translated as CASSLNPTPSYEQYF.

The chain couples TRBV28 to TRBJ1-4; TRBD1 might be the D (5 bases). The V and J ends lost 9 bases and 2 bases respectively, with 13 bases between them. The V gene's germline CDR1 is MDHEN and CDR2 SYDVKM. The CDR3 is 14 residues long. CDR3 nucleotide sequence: TGTGCCAGTGGACATCTCACGACTAATGAAAAACTGTTTTTT. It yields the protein CASGHLTTNEKLFF.

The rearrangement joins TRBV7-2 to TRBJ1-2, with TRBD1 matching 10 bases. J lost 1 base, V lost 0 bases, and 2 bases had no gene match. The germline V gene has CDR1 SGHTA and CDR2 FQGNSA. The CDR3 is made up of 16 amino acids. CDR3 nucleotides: TGTGCCAGCAGCTTAGCCGGGACAGGGGTTAACTATGGCTACACCTTC. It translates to CASSLAGTGVNYGYTF. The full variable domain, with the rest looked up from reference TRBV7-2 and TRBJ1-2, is GAGVSQSPSNKVTEKGKDVELRCDPISGHTALYWYRQSLGQGLEFLIYFQGNSAPDKSGLPSDRFSAERTGGSVSTLTIQRTQQEDSAVYLCASSLAGTGVNYGYTFGSGTRLTVV.

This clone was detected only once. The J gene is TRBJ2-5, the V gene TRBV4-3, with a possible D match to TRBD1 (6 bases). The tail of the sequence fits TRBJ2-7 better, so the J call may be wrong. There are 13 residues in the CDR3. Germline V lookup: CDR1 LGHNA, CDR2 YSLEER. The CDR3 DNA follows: TGCGCCAGCAGCCAAGAAGGGGGCTACGAGCAGTACTTC. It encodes CASSQEGGYEQYF.